This TCR beta chain was recorded in a study of T-cell memory formation after mild COVID-19. Only one count was recorded for this clonotype. Its antigen remains unknown. General study findings and limits: Among CD4+ contracting clones, most were CM and EM, and CD8+ ones EMRA. Clones contracting day 15 to 85 were balanced CD4/CD8; later expanders leaned CD4+.

Germline CDR1 is KGHDR and CDR2 is SFDVKD. This CDR3 comprises 18 residues. Trimming cost V 4 bases and J 4 bases, with 22 bases left between them. TCRdb called the 5' RACE reads again in MiXCR, with one record for every CDR3 protein. The sample has about 470,000 distinct CDR3 sequences, about 18% seen once. Material: PBMCs or a T cell subset sorted from them (not recorded which). The rearrangement links TRBV24-1 to TRBJ2-1, with D possibly matching TRBD2 (6 bases). The source is an adult woman who had mild COVID-19 (a few samples of this study predate the infection). Cell type and time point are not known. CDR3 amino acids: CATSETPSSSVGYNEQFF. The CDR3 region has the DNA TGTGCCACCAGTGAGACTCCTTCGTCTAGCGTTGGATACAATGAGCAGTTCTTC.